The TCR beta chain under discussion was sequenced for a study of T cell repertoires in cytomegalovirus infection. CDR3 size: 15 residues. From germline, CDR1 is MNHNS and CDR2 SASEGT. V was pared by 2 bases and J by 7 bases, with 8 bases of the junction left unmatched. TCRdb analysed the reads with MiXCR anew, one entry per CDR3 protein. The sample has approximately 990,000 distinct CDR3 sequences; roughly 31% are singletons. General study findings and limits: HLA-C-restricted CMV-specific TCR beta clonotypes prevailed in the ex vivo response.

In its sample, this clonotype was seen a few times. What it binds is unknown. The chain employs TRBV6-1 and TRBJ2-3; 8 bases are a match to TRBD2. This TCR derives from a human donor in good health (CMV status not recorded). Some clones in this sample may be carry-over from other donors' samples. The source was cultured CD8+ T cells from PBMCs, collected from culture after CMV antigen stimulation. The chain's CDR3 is CASSEMAGGYNTQYF. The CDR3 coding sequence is TGTGCCAGCAGTGAAATGGCGGGGGGCTACAATACGCAGTATTTT.